This entry describes one T cell receptor (beta chain). Its target is not known. The repertoire was sequenced with immunoSEQ multiplex PCR; TCRdb's copy has only in-frame clones and lacks some. The data show 9,500 to 15,000 clones, with about 86% seen just once and about 3% held by the top ten. Over chemoradiotherapy, repertoires were sampled more than once. This sample is part of a study of chemoradiotherapy in HPV16-positive cancers. General study results and limits: Non-HPV-specific T cells did not expand in tumors during treatment, whereas candidate HPV-specific clones and E7-related motifs did. Better recurrence-free survival went with HPV-responsive T-cell expansion in HPV16-positive patients. The functional HPV-specific definition rests on just a couple of HPV16-positive patients.

The CDR3 is 14 residues long. Germline V gene sequence: CDR1 LNHDA, CDR2 SQIVND (reference sequence). The J segment lost 5 bases and the V segment lost 4 bases, leaving 6 bases of the junction unmatched. The source of this sequence is a human donor with HPV-associated anogenital cancer. The genes are TRBV19 and TRBJ2-7; 9 bases agree with TRBD1. This sample comprised blood, obtained from a patient who underwent chemoradiotherapy. CDR3 sequence reads: CASSSRQGVDEQYF. CDR3 DNA: TGTGCCAGTAGTAGCCGACAGGGGGTCGACGAGCAGTACTTC.